A single sample is the source of the 16 T cell receptor beta chains below, sequenced in a study of cytomegalovirus exposure and HLA in healthy donors. Primers: 60 Vbeta forward and 13 Jbeta reverse. Some clones are missing from TCRdb's copy, which holds only in-frame ones; the method was immunoSEQ multiplex PCR. The sample lists tens of thousands of clones, about 79% seen once, with over 1.5% in the top ten. Sequencing was done on a sample of PBMCs. These receptors all stem from a man aged 35 to 55 in good health and CMV-seronegative.

The rearrangement links TRBV5-4 to TRBJ2-1; D might be TRBD2 (7 bases). V was clipped by 4 bases and J by 4 bases, with 15 bases between them. Germline CDR1 is SGHNT and CDR2 is YYREEE (reference sequence). There are 15 residues in the CDR3. Written as DNA, the CDR3 is TGTGCCAGCAGCAAACTAGGGGGGGGATACAATGAGCAGTTCTTC. This translates into CASSKLGGGYNEQFF.

The CDR3: CASSLEGRGGPDTQYF. CDR3 DNA: TGTGCCAGCAGCTTGGAGGGGCGGGGGGGCCCGGATACGCAGTATTTT. The chain has TRBV5-4 and TRBJ2-3; 9 nucleotides align to TRBD2. V lost 0 bases and J lost 6; bases outside the gene matches: 8. CDR1 and CDR2 from the germline V gene are SGHNT and YYREEE (reference sequence). The CDR3 loop spans 16 amino acids.

This clone is a singleton in its sample. This chain uses TRBV5-1 with TRBJ2-1, with 10 positions matching TRBD2. This CDR3 has 18 residues. V lost 3 bases, J lost 0 bases, and 9 bases stayed unmatched. Germline-derived CDR1 and CDR2 are SGHRS and YFSETQ. CDR3 in amino acids: CASSYQRGGRGSYNEQFF. In DNA, the CDR3 is TGCGCCAGCAGCTACCAGCGGGGGGGCCGCGGCTCCTACAATGAGCAGTTCTTC. The whole variable domain, remainder taken from reference TRBV5-1 and TRBJ2-1, is KAGVTQTPRYLIKTRGQQVTLSCSPISGHRSVSWYQQTPGQGLQFLFEYFSETQRNKGNFPGRFSGRQFSNSRSEMNVSTLELGDSALYLCASSYQRGGRGSYNEQFFGPGTRLTVL.

This chain links TRBV29-1 with TRBJ2-1; 9 bases agree with TRBD2. This CDR3 is built from 15 residues. Germline values: CDR1 SQVTM, CDR2 ANQGSEA. V was pared by 6 bases and J by 3 bases, with 9 bases of the junction left unmatched. The CDR3: CSVLIPSGVYNEQFF. CDR3 DNA: TGCAGCGTCCTAATTCCTAGCGGGGTCTACAATGAGCAGTTCTTC.

The genes are TRBV2 and TRBJ2-3; D may be TRBD2 (6 bases). Trimming pared 10 bases from V and 7 bases from J, leaving 18 bases between. The CDR3 covers 13 residues. Germline CDR1 is SNHLY and CDR2 is FYNNEI. Written as DNA, the CDR3 is TGTGCCACCCCCGGGACTGAACTAAATACGCAGTATTTT. Its protein product is CATPGTELNTQYF.

The chain uses TRBV11-2 and TRBJ2-7; 7 bases match TRBD2. Per the germline V gene, CDR1 is SGHAT and CDR2 is FQNNGV. After removal of 4 bases from V and 6 bases from J, the junction contained 15 bases not matched to a gene. This CDR3 region has 16 residues. CDR3: CASSSSRGRASREQYF. Written as DNA, the CDR3 is TGTGCCAGCAGCTCGTCACGGGGGAGGGCTTCGCGCGAGCAGTACTTC.

The rearrangement uses TRBV13 and TRBJ1-3, with D tentatively TRBD1 (5 bases). V lost 5 bases, J lost 1 base, and 21 bases lay in between. The CDR3 has 18 residues. Per germline, CDR1 PRHDT and CDR2 FYEKMQ (reference sequence). The CDR3: CASSPVVGGTGSGNTIYF. CDR3 bases: TGTGCCAGCAGCCCTGTGGTCGGGGGTACGGGGTCTGGAAACACCATATATTTT.

The genes are TRBV7-2 and TRBJ2-3, with a tentative D call TRBD1 (6 bases). Germline values: CDR1 SGHTA, CDR2 FQGNSA. V lost 4 bases, J lost 0 bases, and 11 bases lay in between. The CDR3 is made up of 15 amino acids. CDR3 nucleotides: TGTGCCAGCAGCTACCGGACAGAAAGCACAGATACGCAGTATTTT. Its protein product is CASSYRTESTDTQYF.

The V call is TRBV27, the J call TRBJ2-3; TRBD1 matches at 8 bases. The germline gives CDR1 MNHEY, CDR2 SMNVEV (reference sequence). J lost 2 bases, V lost 4 bases, and 5 bases had no gene match. This CDR3 region has 15 residues. The CDR3 here is CASSSTGANTDTQYF. The CDR3, as DNA: TGTGCCAGCAGTTCGACAGGGGCTAACACAGATACGCAGTATTTT.

The V call is TRBV7-8, the J call TRBJ2-1, with 8 positions matching TRBD2. After removal of 2 bases from V and 7 bases from J, the junction contained 10 bases not matched to a gene. The CDR3 has 16 residues. Per the germline V gene, CDR1 is SGHVS and CDR2 is FQNEAQ. CDR3 protein: CASSLFRGGLGNEQFF. In nucleotides, the CDR3 is TGTGCCAGCAGCTTATTTCGGGGGGGGCTTGGAAATGAGCAGTTCTTC.

This clone was seen only a few times. The V gene is TRBV5-4, the J gene TRBJ1-1, with D possibly TRBD1 on 5 matching bases. Germline V gene lookup returns CDR1 SGHNT and CDR2 YYREEE (reference sequence). Trimming shortened V by 4 bases and J by 3 bases, and 19 bases separated the two germline ends. This CDR3 has 16 residues. CDR3 residues: CASSPGLSGRYTEAFF. CDR3 DNA: TGTGCCAGCAGCCCCGGTCTGTCAGGGAGGTACACTGAAGCTTTCTTT.

This chain joins TRBV11-2 and TRBJ1-1; D possibly corresponds to TRBD1 (5 bases). This CDR3 has 14 residues. The V end was cut by 1 base, the J end by 0 bases, with 6 bases between. Germline V lookup: CDR1 SGHAT, CDR2 FQNNGV. The CDR3 coding sequence is TGTGCCAGCAGCTTAGCGGGGGTGAACACTGAAGCTTTCTTT. This translates into CASSLAGVNTEAFF.

The V call is TRBV14, the J call TRBJ2-5; TRBD2 agrees at 8 bases. V shed 7 bases and J 1 base; nucleotides not matched to a gene: 11. This CDR3 is built from 16 residues. Germline V gene data show CDR1 as SGHDN and CDR2 as FVKESK. The CDR3, as DNA: TGTGCCAGCACCTCGGGGAGCGGGGGAATCCAAGAGACCCAGTACTTC. It yields the protein CASTSGSGGIQETQYF.

The chain carries TRBV5-1 and TRBJ1-2, with TRBD1 matching over 7 bases. The CDR3 runs 13 residues. Trimming at V came to 4 bases and at J to 6 bases, leaving 6 bases not matched to a gene. CDR1 SGHRS and CDR2 YFSETQ come from the germline V gene. CDR3 in DNA: TGCGCCAGCAGCCTCGAGACAGGGCATGGCTACACCTTC. Amino acids: CASSLETGHGYTF.

V and J are TRBV6-5 and TRBJ2-5, with TRBD2 as a possible D gene (6 bases). This CDR3 region has 16 residues. CDR1 is MNHEY and CDR2 is SVGAGI in the germline V gene. Trimming removed 1 base at V and 6 bases at J, with 18 bases between. The CDR3 is CASSYLRGAASQTQYF. The CDR3 nucleotides read TGTGCCAGCAGTTACTTGCGGGGAGCGGCGAGCCAGACCCAGTACTTC.

The V gene is TRBV19, the J gene TRBJ2-2; weak D call: TRBD1 (5 bases). V was clipped by 10 bases and J by 2 bases, with 14 bases between them. This CDR3 contains 14 residues. CDR1 is LNHDA, CDR2 SQIVND, per germline (reference sequence). CDR3 region: CATKGLPNTGELFF. The CDR3 region has the DNA TGTGCCACAAAGGGGCTACCCAACACCGGGGAGCTGTTTTTT. Together with reference TRBV19 and TRBJ2-2, the CDR3 gives the full variable domain: DGGITQSPKYLFRKEGQNVTLSCEQNLNHDAMYWYRQDPGQGLRLIYYSQIVNDFQKGDIAEGYSVSREKKESFPLTVTSAQKNPTAFYLCATKGLPNTGELFFGEGSRLTVL.